These 27 T cell receptor beta chains were sequenced from one sample in a study of Graves' ophthalmopathy and Graves' hyperthyroidism. Transcripts of RNA were the source for amplifying TCR beta CDR3 regions. HTBI primers were used in a first-round RT-PCR, which preceded a second-round multiplex PCR. In TCRdb, the multiplex PCR reads were re-called with MiXCR into one record per CDR3 protein. The sample lists 200,000 to 300,000 distinct CDR3 sequences; around 50% were seen once. Sequencing was done on a sample of peripheral blood. The receptors shown here come from an adult man with Graves' ophthalmopathy.

The V gene is TRBV29-1, the J gene TRBJ1-4, with TRBD1 matching over 11 bases. CDR3 length equals 14 residues. V trimming: 6 bases; J trimming: 10 bases; junction bases outside the gene matches: 10. CDR1 is SQVTM, CDR2 ANQGSEA, per germline. The CDR3 reads CSVSASGTGGKLFF. CDR3 nucleotide sequence: TGCAGCGTGAGCGCGTCCGGGACAGGGGGAAAACTGTTTTTT. Combining the CDR3 with reference TRBV29-1 and TRBJ1-4 gives the whole variable domain SAVISQKPSRDICQRGTSLTIQCQVDSQVTMMFWYRQQPGQSLTLIATANQGSEATYESGFVIDKFPISRPNLTFSTLTVSNMSPEDSSIYLCSVSASGTGGKLFFGSGTQLSVL.

This clonotype showed up just a few times. The gene calls are TRBV9 and TRBJ1-4; no clear D gene. The germline CDR1 and CDR2 sequences are SGDLS and YYNGEE. V dropped 4 bases and J dropped 7 bases, with 17 bases sitting between them. The CDR3 sequence is 15 residues long. The CDR3 DNA sequence: TGTGCCAGCAGCCTCACGGAGGCGCGAAGTGAAAAACTGTTTTTT. Its protein is CASSLTEARSEKLFF.

This rearrangement joins TRBV7-2 to TRBJ2-3; D remains ambiguous. Germline V gene data show CDR1 as SGHTA and CDR2 as FQGNSA. V was trimmed by 0 bases and J by 0 bases, leaving 4 bases between them. The CDR3 length is 14 residues. CDR3 in DNA: TGTGCCAGCAGCTTAGCAGCTAGCACAGATACGCAGTATTTT. Its protein is CASSLAASTDTQYF.

This chain links TRBV9 with TRBJ2-2, with TRBD2 matching 7 bases. Germline values: CDR1 SGDLS, CDR2 YYNGEE. J gave up 2 bases and V 2 bases, and 6 bases lay outside the gene matches. The CDR3 is 16 residues long. In DNA form, the CDR3 reads TGTGCCAGCAGCGTTGGAAGCGGGGCTAACACCGGGGAGCTGTTTTTT. Translating gives CASSVGSGANTGELFF.

Many counts were recorded for this clonotype. The gene calls are TRBV2 and TRBJ1-1; D is ambiguous. CDR3 length equals 12 residues. The V and J ends lost 4 bases and 5 bases respectively, with 8 bases between them. Germline CDR1 SNHLY, CDR2 FYNNEI. This CDR3 is CASSGQGTEAFF. The CDR3 bases are TGTGCCAGCAGTGGACAAGGGACTGAAGCTTTCTTT.

Many counts were recorded for this clonotype. This chain connects TRBV19 to TRBJ1-5; tentatively, D is TRBD1 (5 bases). The CDR3 has 14 residues. Germline-derived CDR1 and CDR2 are LNHDA and SQIVND (reference sequence). Between the trimmed V and J ends, which lost 2 bases and 4 bases, there was a span of 9 bases. CDR3 DNA: TGTGCCAGTAGTATATGGGGGAGGAATCAGCCCCAGCATTTT. Protein: CASSIWGRNQPQHF.

This chain joins TRBV14 and TRBJ2-5; maybe TRBD1 (5 bases). Trimming stripped 4 bases from V and 4 bases from J, with 16 bases between. CDR1 and CDR2 (germline): SGHDN, FVKESK. The CDR3 sequence is 15 residues long. CDR3 protein: CASSRGHRTGETQYF. CDR3 nucleotides: TGTGCCAGCAGCCGTGGACACAGGACGGGAGAGACCCAGTACTTC.

The V and J genes are TRBV29-1 and TRBJ2-7; TRBD1 matches at 10 bases. Germline CDR1 reads SQVTM; CDR2 reads ANQGSEA. V gave up 7 bases and J gave up 2 bases; unmatched junction bases: 5. CDR3 length: 13 residues. CDR3 bases: TGCAGCGGGCCGGGACAGGGGACCTACGAGCAGTACTTC. Protein product: CSGPGQGTYEQYF.

The V and J genes are TRBV20-1 and TRBJ2-7, with 10 bases lining up with TRBD2. CDR1 and CDR2 (germline): DFQATT, SNEGSKA (reference sequence). The CDR3 contains 15 residues. V dropped 0 bases and J dropped 3; count of bases not matched to a gene: 5. The CDR3 reads CSARDVAGGHYEQYF. The CDR3 bases are TGCAGTGCTAGAGATGTAGCGGGAGGACACTACGAGCAGTACTTC.

J is TRBJ2-7 and V is TRBV5-6; no clear D gene. V was cut by 0 bases and J by 2 bases, with 15 bases left in between. Germline CDR1 reads SGHDT; CDR2 reads YYEEEE. CDR3 length equals 16 residues. CDR3 DNA: TGTGCCAGCAGCTTGGCCGGCAGGTACCTCACCTACGAGCAGTACTTC. It specifies CASSLAGRYLTYEQYF.

This clonotype has only a few counts. DNA of the CDR3: TGTGCCAGCAGCGGCGGGACAGGGGGCCGGGAGACCCAGTACTTC. Translation: CASSGGTGGRETQYF. The rearrangement joins TRBV7-3 to TRBJ2-5, with 12 bases identical to TRBD1. Per the germline V gene, CDR1 is SGHTA and CDR2 is FQGTGA. The V gene end was trimmed by 5 bases and the J gene end by 5 bases; junction bases not matched to a gene: 6. This CDR3 is built from 15 residues.

The CDR3 protein is CATSRPPTGRLISHTGELFF. The CDR3 DNA reads as TGTGCCACCAGCAGACCCCCTACCGGCCGACTAATCTCCCACACCGGGGAGCTGTTTTTT. The gene calls are TRBV15 and TRBJ2-2, with D possibly matching TRBD2 (5 bases). Germline V CDR1 and CDR2: LNHNV, YYDKDF (reference sequence). V was pared by 2 bases and J by 3 bases, with 25 bases between. The CDR3 spans 20 residues.

This chain joins TRBV7-6 and TRBJ2-7; 7 bases are shared with TRBD2. CDR3 length equals 15 residues. Germline CDR1 SGHVS, CDR2 FNYEAQ. The V gene end was trimmed by 5 bases and the J gene end by 0 bases; junction bases not matched to a gene: 7. The CDR3 loop is CASSIFGGSSYEQYF. As DNA, the CDR3 is TGTGCCAGCAGCATCTTCGGCGGGAGCTCCTACGAGCAGTACTTC. The full variable domain, completed using reference TRBV7-6 and TRBJ2-7, is GAGVSQSPRYKVTKRGQDVALRCDPISGHVSLYWYRQALGQGPEFLTYFNYEAQQDKSGLPNDRFSAERPEGSISTLTIQRTEQRDSAMYRCASSIFGGSSYEQYFGPGTRLTVT.

This clonotype turned up a few times. The V and J genes are TRBV12-3 or TRBV12-4 and TRBJ2-7; either TRBD1 or TRBD2 may supply D (6 bases each). The V and J ends lost 3 bases and 3 bases respectively, with 9 bases between them. This CDR3 is built from 13 residues. The CDR3 loop reads CASSFGGHYEQYF. Here the CDR3 DNA reads TGTGCCAGCAGTTTTGGGGGGCACTACGAGCAGTACTTC.

The chain carries TRBV7-2 and TRBJ1-2; D remains unclear. Trimming took off 6 bases at V and 4 bases at J, with 12 bases between the two ends. Germline-derived CDR1 and CDR2 are SGHTA and FQGNSA. This CDR3 spans 13 amino acids. Here the CDR3 DNA reads TGTGCCAGCAGTTTAAAATCGGGCTATGGCTACACCTTC. It encodes CASSLKSGYGYTF.

This clonotype has just a few counts. The chain joins TRBV14 to TRBJ2-7; TRBD1 aligns across 8 bases. V trimming: 8 bases; J trimming: 2 bases; junction bases outside the gene matches: 8. The CDR3 length is 14 residues. Germline values: CDR1 SGHDN, CDR2 FVKESK. The CDR3 protein is CASGTGVRPYEQYF. In DNA, the CDR3 is TGTGCCAGCGGGACAGGAGTTAGACCCTACGAGCAGTACTTC.

This clonotype was picked up a small number of times. The gene calls are TRBV10-1 and TRBJ2-7; no clear D gene. The CDR3 spans 12 residues. From germline, CDR1 is WNHNN and CDR2 SYGVQD (reference sequence). The V end was cut by 3 bases, the J end by 4 bases, with 7 bases between. CDR3 region: CASSDPGYEQYF. DNA for the CDR3: TGCGCCAGCAGTGACCCAGGATACGAGCAGTACTTC.

This clonotype was detected many times. The genes are TRBV29-1 and TRBJ1-1, with TRBD1 matching 11 bases. The CDR3 extends over 12 amino acids. Germline V CDR1 and CDR2: SQVTM, ANQGSEA. The V segment lost 3 bases and the J segment 6 bases; nucleotides outside the gene matches: 0. In DNA, the CDR3 is TGCAGCGTTGAGGGACAGGGGGCTGAAGCTTTCTTT. The encoded protein is CSVEGQGAEAFF.

This rearrangement joins TRBV20-1 to TRBJ2-7; 9 bases match TRBD1. The CDR3 consists of 15 residues. J was trimmed by 3 bases and V by 3 bases; bases with no gene match: 9. CDR1 DFQATT and CDR2 SNEGSKA come from the germline V gene (reference sequence). CDR3 nucleotide sequence: TGCAGTGCTAGTCCCCTTCCGACAGGGGGCTACGAGCAGTACTTC. Amino acids: CSASPLPTGGYEQYF.

V and J are TRBV19 and TRBJ1-1; TRBD1 is a possible D gene (5 bases). Germline V gives CDR1 LNHDA, CDR2 SQIVND (reference sequence). Trimming took 6 bases from V and 6 from J, leaving 14 bases between them. The CDR3 is 13 amino acids. The CDR3 sequence is CASSSDRGAEAFF. The CDR3 bases are TGTGCCAGTAGCTCGGACCGGGGGGCTGAAGCTTTCTTT.

The chain is built from TRBV15 and TRBJ1-5, with D tentatively TRBD1 (5 bases). Germline values: CDR1 LNHNV, CDR2 YYDKDF (reference sequence). V lost 5 bases to trimming and J lost 2 bases, with 16 bases between them. The CDR3 runs to 16 residues. CDR3 loop: CATSVESGRGNQPQHF. In nucleotides, the CDR3 is TGTGCCACCAGCGTTGAGTCAGGGAGAGGCAATCAGCCCCAGCATTTT.

This clonotype was seen a handful of times. The chain is built from TRBV24-1 and TRBJ2-3; D is undetermined. Trimming took 4 bases from V and 0 from J, leaving 7 bases between them. The germline V gene encodes CDR1 KGHDR and CDR2 SFDVKD. The CDR3 sequence is 14 residues long. The chain's CDR3 is CATSDPRSTDTQYF. As DNA, the CDR3 is TGTGCCACCAGTGACCCCAGGAGCACAGATACGCAGTATTTT.

V gene TRBV9 combines with J gene TRBJ2-6; D gene unclear. The CDR3 covers 14 residues. The ends were cut back, 6 bases at V and 3 bases at J, with 10 bases in the middle. CDR1 and CDR2 (germline): SGDLS, YYNGEE. DNA of the CDR3: TGTGCCAGCAACGCTGGGTTTGGGGCCAACGTCCTGACTTTC. It yields the protein CASNAGFGANVLTF.

V usage is TRBV14 and J usage is TRBJ2-7, with D perhaps TRBD1 (5 bases). The CDR3 has 14 amino acids. The V gene's germline CDR1 is SGHDN and CDR2 FVKESK. Deletions cut 4 bases from V and 0 bases from J, with 10 bases between. CDR3 amino acids: CASSPLTVSYEQYF. CDR3 DNA sequence: TGTGCCAGCAGCCCACTGACAGTCTCCTACGAGCAGTACTTC.

The V and J genes are TRBV19 and TRBJ1-5, with D perhaps matching TRBD1 (5 bases). Trimming pared 3 bases from V and 2 bases from J, leaving 8 bases between. The CDR3 extends over 14 amino acids. Germline-derived CDR1 and CDR2 are LNHDA and SQIVND (reference sequence). CDR3 nucleotides: TGTGCCAGTAGTATGCAGGGTGGCAATCAGCCCCAGCATTTT. This sequence encodes CASSMQGGNQPQHF.

CDR3 nucleotides: TGTGCCAGCAGTTACTCGGGCCCTAATCAGCCCCAGCATTTT. Translation: CASSYSGPNQPQHF. The J gene is TRBJ1-5, the V gene TRBV6-6; D remains ambiguous. This CDR3 spans 14 amino acids. CDR1 is MNHNY and CDR2 is SVGAGI in the germline V gene (reference sequence). The V and J ends lost 0 bases and 4 bases respectively, with 7 bases between them.

The chain couples TRBV3-1 to TRBJ2-7; no reliable D call. V lost 1 base and J lost 6, with 19 bases in between. The CDR3 has 16 residues. Per germline, CDR1 LGHDT and CDR2 YNNKEL (reference sequence). CDR3 sequence reads: CASSQGLATISGEQYF. As DNA, the CDR3 is TGTGCCAGCAGCCAAGGATTAGCCACCATCTCGGGCGAGCAGTACTTC.